This TCR beta chain was captured by sequencing in a study of shared clonotypes between healthy human individuals. Study-wide context: CD4 naive and memory got three plates each, CD8 naive two, CD8 memory one.

Broader study findings: Among donors, sharing of clonotypes was expected to be affected by sequencing depth. Richness estimates generally favored naive over memory subsets. Blood was the only sampled material, and tissue repertoires likely differ.

With regard to this clone: Its specificity is unknown.

TCRdb's table, derived via immunoSEQ multiplex PCR, lists solely in-frame clones and lacks some. Altogether around 2.1 million clones are present, approximately 94% being singletons, with the ten largest covering less than 0.15%. Germline V gives CDR1 LNHDA, CDR2 SQIVND (reference sequence). CDR3 size: 15 residues. Trimming removed 7 bases at V and 4 bases at J, with 17 bases between. The receptor was isolated from a man aged 18 to 29 in good health. The sample was naive CD4+ T cells sorted from blood. As to subset: CD45RA+ positively selected. The V gene is TRBV19, the J gene TRBJ2-1; D gene uncertain. This CDR3 reads CASKASWSSYNEQFF. CDR3 nucleotide sequence: TGTGCCAGTAAGGCTTCATGGTCCTCTTACAATGAGCAGTTCTTC.